This TCR beta chain is drawn from a study of T cells after yellow fever vaccination (dated by TCRdb to the late 2010s). In terms of the full investigation: The SMART-Seq v4 Ultra Low Input RNA kit was used to prepare libraries from fractions with low cell numbers. To track T-cell clones before and after primary and booster YFV17D yellow fever vaccination, bulk TCR alpha and beta repertoires were sequenced longitudinally. Two healthy male donors made up the cohort, one aged 18 to 30 years and the other aged 30 to 40 years. Blood was drawn at multiple timepoints before and after primary and secondary immunization, with bulk PBMC replicates and cell subsets isolated.

This clonotype was counted only a few times. Its antigen target is currently unknown. Base qualities are not recorded, but no much larger clone differs from it by a single base. Results the study describes overall, beyond this receptor: A small share of clonotypes occurred in both CD4 and CD8 compartments, likely arising from convergent recombination. Because abundant contaminating clonotypes from the bulk population could be contained in FACS-sorted repertoires, computational filtering was required. Most clones expanded after primary vaccination were re-detected after the booster (almost 98% of CD4 and 88% of CD8), suggesting broad memory maintenance. The secondary T-cell response was found to be weaker but faster than the primary response, with a peak reached on day 5 rather than on day 15. Because the study included only two donors, the extent to which the findings can be generalized is limited.

TCR cDNA was synthesized by 5'RACE template switching, which introduced a universal primer site and unique molecular identifiers. Priming of cDNA synthesis was performed from both the TCR alpha and TCR beta constant segments. Libraries were amplified in two PCR steps, with sample barcodes and sequencing adapters added in the second step. Sequencing of libraries was performed on Illumina HiSeq 2500 (2x100 bp) or NovaSeq (2x150 bp). The original pipeline was this. Demultiplexing of reads and collapsing into UMI consensus sequences were performed with MIGEC, and V(D)J alignment was carried out with MiXCR. Vaccine-responding clonotypes were defined with edgeR using replicate PBMC samples, requiring FDR below 0.01 and a log2 fold change above 5 up to day 15. Each bulk clonotype was labeled CD4 or CD8 based on which sequenced repertoire, CD4 or CD8, contained the clonotype at higher abundance. The raw public reads went through TCRdb reprocessing: fastp at Q25, MiXCR clone calling, in-frame beta chains kept. Merged by CDR3 protein, the rows form single entries marked with the most common genes and DNA. Clone size and V and J calls follow TCRdb, not the original study. This sample has 200,000 to 300,000 distinct CDR3 sequences in its table, and 5.5% to 8.5% of those were observed once. The ten largest clones add up to around 1% of the sample.

Read against the paper, the sample's treatment or condition label means: live attenuated yellow fever vaccine strain. A standard Ficoll-Paque protocol was used to isolate PBMCs from peripheral blood. CD4 and CD8 T-cell fractions were isolated with Dynabeads CD4 and CD8 positive selection kits. TriZol was used to extract RNA from bulk PBMCs, CD4 and CD8 fractions, and dextramer-positive and dextramer-negative fractions. The CDR3 measures 15 amino acids from cysteine to phenylalanine. The sequence is cut down to CDR3 DNA, 45 bases in frame from base 1. In the germline V gene, CDR1 corresponds to SGHRS and CDR2 to YFSETQ. V loses 1 base, J loses 2 bases, and the germline ends lie 12 bases apart.

The sequence came from a man aged 25 to 40 who received the YFV17D yellow fever vaccine. The sequence is built from TRBV5-1 and TRBJ1-2, and TRBD1 may be the D gene, going by 6 matching bases. The starting material was CD4+ T cells sorted from PBMCs, obtained on the day of the yellow fever booster vaccination. The CDR3 here reads CASSLRTEPNYGYTF. The DNA sequence is given as TGCGCCAGCAGCTTGAGGACAGAACCAAACTATGGCTACACCTTC.